This T cell receptor (beta chain) derives from a study of CD8 T cells in ankylosing spondylitis. The V end lost 4 bases, the J end lost 5 bases, and 11 bases lay between the germline ends. The CDR3 has 13 residues. Germline CDR1 is MDHEN and CDR2 is SYDVKM. TCRdb processed the 5' RACE reads anew with MiXCR; each CDR3 protein has one entry. This sample carries hundreds of thousands of distinct CDR3 sequences, approximately 7.6% of them seen once, and the ten largest clones take about 5%. In its sample, this clonotype was seen many times. What it binds is unknown. Study-wide results and limits: Blood from ankylosing spondylitis patients appeared to carry a characteristic roughly 8-variant TCR beta motif. Clones linked to disease were reported to show significant enrichment in matched ankylosing spondylitis synovial fluid.

Sample: blood, either unsorted or a sorted T cell fraction (not recorded which). The chain recombines TRBV28 with TRBJ1-1; D is possibly TRBD1 (5 bases). The receptor was isolated from a female donor with ankylosing spondylitis or in good health (not recorded which). CDR3 nucleotide sequence: TGTGCCAGCAGTTGGGGGAGTAGGACTGAAGCTTTCTTT. Its translation: CASSWGSRTEAFF.